This entry lists 12 T cell receptor beta chains sequenced from one sample in a study of T cell clonality in common variable immunodeficiency. Findings of the study overall: Fewer deletions and N-nucleotide insertions were reportedly seen in common variable immunodeficiency TCR beta sequences.

Their antigen targets remain unknown. Sequencing was performed with immunoSEQ multiplex PCR; in TCRdb, only in-frame clones are kept and a portion is missing. The data show some 34,000 clones, with none appearing a single time. Sequencing input: peripheral blood mononuclear cells. The receptor source for this set is a human donor with common variable immunodeficiency.

Note on this clone: A far larger clone is only one base removed, so a read error is likely. Read data end 3 residues before the CDR3 end; the end is taken from the germline J gene. The V and J genes are TRBV11-1 and TRBJ2-5; D may be TRBD2 (7 bases). The V and J ends lost 5 bases and 1 base respectively, with 8 bases between them. The CDR3 sequence is 13 residues long. Germline CDR1 is SGHAT and CDR2 is FQDESV (reference sequence). CDR3 residues: CASSRGGQETQYF. CDR3 DNA, as far as it was read: TGTGCCAGCAGCAGGGGGGGCCAAGAGACC.

To note about this clone: A far larger clone is a single base away, which makes a read error likely. Coverage ceases 3 residues before the CDR3 finishes, and the germline J gene fills in the end. The chain joins TRBV7-2 to TRBJ1-2; D is unclear. Germline V lookup: CDR1 SGHTA, CDR2 FQGNSA. The CDR3 has 14 residues. CDR3 loop: CASSLNGLTEGYTF. The sequenced part of the CDR3 DNA is TGTGCCAGCAGCCTAAATGGGCTCACGGAGGGC.

This clone has just a few counts. The CDR3 end is not reached by the read, which stops 3 residues before it; the germline J gene fills it in. This chain uses TRBV5-6 with TRBJ1-2; D is ambiguous. Germline V gene lookup returns CDR1 SGHDT and CDR2 YYEEEE. This CDR3 is 12 amino acids long. Trimming pared 4 bases from V and 4 bases from J, leaving 8 bases between. CDR3 sequence reads: CASSRVSYGYTF. The part of the CDR3 DNA that was read is TGTGCCAGCAGCAGGGTTAGCTATGGC.

Comments on this clone: The missing CDR3 end, 3 residues past where the read stops, is filled in from the germline J gene. The chain joins TRBV2 to TRBJ2-7; D is unclear. V gave up 2 bases and J gave up 4 bases, with 6 bases separating them. Germline CDR1 and CDR2: SNHLY and FYNNEI. This CDR3 spans 12 amino acids. The sequenced CDR3 bases are TGTGCCAGCAGTGAACGCGGATACGAG. Translation: CASSERGYE. The whole CDR3 protein reads CASSERGYEQYF.

This clone was counted ten times or more. The sequence runs out 3 residues before the end of the CDR3; the remainder is reconstructed from the germline J gene. This chain connects TRBV9 to TRBJ2-7, with 9 bases that match TRBD1. J gave up 6 bases and V 2 bases, and 9 bases lay outside the gene matches. The CDR3 is 15 residues long. From germline, CDR1 is SGDLS and CDR2 YYNGEE. The CDR3 bases that were read are TGTGCCAGCAGCGTGAAACCGGGACAGGGTTCCGAG. Protein product: CASSVKPGQGSE. The full CDR3 protein is CASSVKPGQGSEQYF.

A note on this clone: The read ends 3 residues before the CDR3 terminus; that terminus is restored from the germline J gene. J is TRBJ1-6 and V is TRBV2; D might be TRBD1 (6 bases). This CDR3 spans 16 amino acids. Germline CDR1 reads SNHLY; CDR2 reads FYNNEI. V was shortened by 6 bases and J by 6 bases, with 18 bases between the two germline ends. CDR3 protein: CASRGIRGRGNSPLHF. The sequenced CDR3 bases are TGTGCCAGCAGGGGAATCAGGGGCCGCGGTAATTCACCC.

This clone was counted many times. The observed sequence ends 3 residues before the CDR3 terminus, with the missing tail filled in from the germline J gene. This chain joins TRBV7-2 and TRBJ2-7; TRBD1 might be the D (6 bases). In germline, CDR1 is SGHTA, CDR2 FQGNSA. The V gene lost 5 bases and the J gene lost 3 bases, with 11 bases spanning the gap. The CDR3 consists of 13 residues. The sequenced CDR3 bases are TGTGCCAGCAGCCTACAGGGTAACTACGAG. As protein: CASSLQGNYE. The entire CDR3 reads CASSLQGNYEQYF.

This clone was seen a few times. With the read ending 3 residues before the CDR3 end, the germline J gene is used to fill in that end. This chain uses TRBV11-1 with TRBJ1-2; tentatively, D is TRBD1 (5 bases). Germline CDR1 is SGHAT and CDR2 is FQDESV (reference sequence). Trimming took 5 bases from V and 1 from J, leaving 8 bases between them. The CDR3 extends over 13 amino acids. The CDR3 reads CASSPGFNYGYTF. The covered CDR3 bases are TGTGCCAGCAGCCCAGGGTTTAACTATGGC.

Comment on this clone: The CDR3 end falls 3 residues outside the read, so it is completed with the germline J gene. The chain is built from TRBV7-2 and TRBJ2-7; a weak D match, TRBD2 (6 bases). Germline V gives CDR1 SGHTA, CDR2 FQGNSA. The CDR3 sequence is 15 residues long. The ends were cut back, 4 bases at V and 3 bases at J, with 16 bases in the middle. This CDR3 is CASSSSGSGLYEQYF. The DNA read from the CDR3 is TGTGCCAGCAGCTCCTCGGGTAGCGGCCTCTACGAG.

This clone was detected ten times or more. The CDR3 sequence is CASSYDSSTGELFF. The sequenced CDR3 bases are TGTGCCAGCAGTTATGACAGTTCCACCGGGGAG. V is TRBV7-2 and J is TRBJ2-2; D might be TRBD1 (5 bases). From the germline J gene comes the end of the CDR3, since the read stops 3 residues before it. V gave up 6 bases and J gave up 4 bases, with 12 bases separating them. The CDR3 has 14 amino acids. Germline V CDR1 and CDR2: SGHTA, FQGNSA.

As regards this clone: The missing CDR3 end, 3 residues past where the read stops, is filled in from the germline J gene. V is TRBV19 and J is TRBJ2-7; 11 nucleotides line up with TRBD2. Losses at the gene ends were 0 bases for V and 6 bases for J; bases not matched to a gene: 7. This CDR3 is 16 amino acids long. CDR1 is LNHDA, CDR2 SQIVND, per germline (reference sequence). The CDR3 loop is CASSIDSTSGSSEQYF. The sequenced CDR3 bases are TGTGCCAGTAGTATAGATTCAACTAGCGGGAGCAGCGAG.

A few counts support this clone. A far larger clone is only one base removed, so a read error is likely. The read stops 3 residues short of the end of the CDR3; the missing end is completed from the germline J gene. The rearrangement joins TRBV7-3 to TRBJ2-7, with D tentatively TRBD2 (7 bases). Germline V CDR1 and CDR2: SGHTA, FQGTGA. The length of the CDR3 is 13 residues. The CDR3 region is CSSSLGGAYEQYF. The sequenced part of the CDR3 DNA is TGTTCCAGCAGCTTAGGGGGGGCCTACGAG. Looking up the rest from reference TRBV7-3 and TRBJ2-7 gives the full variable domain: GAGVSQTPSNKVTEKGKYVELRCDPISGHTALYWYRQSLGQGPEFLIYFQGTGAADDSGLPNDRFFAVRPEGSVSTLKIQRTERGDSAVYLCSSSLGGAYEQYFGPGTRLTVT.